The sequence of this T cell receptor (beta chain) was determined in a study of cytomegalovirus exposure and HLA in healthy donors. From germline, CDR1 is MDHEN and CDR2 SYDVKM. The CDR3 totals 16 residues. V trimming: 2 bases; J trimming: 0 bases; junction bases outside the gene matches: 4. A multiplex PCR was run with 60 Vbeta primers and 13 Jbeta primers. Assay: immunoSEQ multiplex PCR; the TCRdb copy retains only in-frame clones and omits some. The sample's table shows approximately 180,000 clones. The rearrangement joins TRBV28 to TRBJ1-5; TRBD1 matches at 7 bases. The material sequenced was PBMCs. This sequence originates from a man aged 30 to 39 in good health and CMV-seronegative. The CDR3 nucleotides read TGTGCCAGCAGTTTACTGGGACAGTATAGCAATCAGCCCCAGCATTTT. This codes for CASSLLGQYSNQPQHF.